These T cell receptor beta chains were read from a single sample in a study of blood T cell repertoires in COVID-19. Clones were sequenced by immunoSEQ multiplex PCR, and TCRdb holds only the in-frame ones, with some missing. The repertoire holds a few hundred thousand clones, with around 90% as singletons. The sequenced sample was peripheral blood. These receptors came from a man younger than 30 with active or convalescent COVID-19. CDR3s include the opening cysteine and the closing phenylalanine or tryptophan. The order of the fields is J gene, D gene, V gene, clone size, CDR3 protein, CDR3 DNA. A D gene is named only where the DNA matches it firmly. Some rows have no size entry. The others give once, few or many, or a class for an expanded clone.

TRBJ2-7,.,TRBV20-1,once,CSAMTRSEQYF,TGCAGTGCGATGACACGCTCCGAGCAGTACTTC
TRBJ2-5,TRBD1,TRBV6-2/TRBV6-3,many,CASSYSTGGAETQYF,TGTGCCAGCAGTTACTCGACAGGGGGCGCAGAGACCCAGTACTTC
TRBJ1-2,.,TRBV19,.,CASSPTGGLNYGYTF,TGTGCCAGTAGTCCCACGGGGGGGCTGAACTATGGCTACACCTTC
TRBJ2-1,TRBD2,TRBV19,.,CASSHFSGGARNEQFF,TGTGCCAGTAGTCACTTTAGCGGGGGGGCTCGCAATGAGCAGTTCTTC
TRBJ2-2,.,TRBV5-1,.,CASSSKATYTGELFF,TGCGCCAGCAGCTCGAAAGCAACCTACACCGGGGAGCTGTTTTTT
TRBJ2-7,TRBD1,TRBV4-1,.,CASSQGWTGNVYEQYF,TGCGCCAGCAGCCAAGGTTGGACAGGCAATGTTTACGAGCAGTACTTC
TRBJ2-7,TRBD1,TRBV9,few,CASSLSPGTGGSYEQYF,TGTGCCAGCAGCTTATCGCCCGGGACAGGGGGCTCCTACGAGCAGTACTTC
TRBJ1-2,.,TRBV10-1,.,CASSAGHGYGYTF,TGCGCCAGCAGTGCGGGACATGGCTATGGCTACACCTTC
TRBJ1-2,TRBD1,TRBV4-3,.,CASSQDITGGGNGYTF,TGCGCCAGCAGCCAAGATATAACAGGGGGAGGAAATGGCTACACCTTC
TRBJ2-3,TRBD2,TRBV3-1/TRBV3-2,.,CASSQDVIAGDTQYF,TGTGCCAGCAGCCAAGATGTAATAGCGGGAGATACGCAGTATTTT
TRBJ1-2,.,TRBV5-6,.,CASSYSNYGYTF,TGTGCCAGCAGTTACAGTAACTATGGCTACACCTTC